The 23 T cell receptor beta chains below were found in one sample sequenced in a study of shared clonotypes between healthy human individuals (dated by TCRdb to the early 2020s). Library construction relied on the immunoSEQ multiplex PCR assay. Here the immuneACCESS table is served through TCRdb, limited to in-frame sequences with V and J called. Missing clones are a known gap in these copies; in checked studies unresolved V genes cover under half, and the rest lacks a known reason. The sample table lists 2 million to 2.5 million clones, roughly 90% of them with a count of one. The ten largest clonotypes hold approximately 0.4% of the sample. The material sequenced was naive CD4+ T cells from PBMCs. According to the study, the label for this sample's cell subset or site signals: CD45RA+ positively selected. Source of these receptors: a man between 18 and 29 years old in good health. Some clones in this sample may be carry-over from other donors' samples.

The rearrangement uses TRBV28 and TRBJ1-5; the match to TRBD1 covers 12 bases. This CDR3 contains 15 residues. Per the germline V gene, CDR1 is MDHEN and CDR2 is SYDVKM. V trimming: 7 bases; J trimming: 5 bases; junction bases outside the gene matches: 6. The CDR3 loop reads CASTPGQGAYQPQHF. CDR3 bases: TGTGCCAGCACCCCGGGACAGGGGGCCTATCAGCCCCAGCATTTT.

The table lists this clone with a count of one. This chain links TRBV5-1 with TRBJ1-2; a weak D match, TRBD1 (5 bases). The V end was cut by 0 bases, the J end by 6 bases, with 9 bases between. Germline V CDR1 and CDR2: SGHRS, YFSETQ. The length of the CDR3 is 13 residues. The chain's CDR3 is CASSLVGEHGYTF. CDR3 DNA sequence: TGCGCCAGCAGCTTGGTAGGGGAGCATGGCTACACCTTC. Drawing the rest from reference TRBV5-1 and TRBJ1-2, the complete variable domain is KAGVTQTPRYLIKTRGQQVTLSCSPISGHRSVSWYQQTPGQGLQFLFEYFSETQRNKGNFPGRFSGRQFSNSRSEMNVSTLELGDSALYLCASSLVGEHGYTFGSGTRLTVV.

This sequence joins TRBV28 and TRBJ2-5; TRBD2 aligns across 7 bases. Germline CDR1 and CDR2: MDHEN and SYDVKM. The CDR3 runs 14 residues. V dropped 8 bases and J dropped 4; count of bases not matched to a gene: 10. CDR3 sequence (DNA): TGTGCCAGCTCACGGGGAGGGTCCTTAGAGACCCAGTACTTC. Translation: CASSRGGSLETQYF.

This rearrangement joins TRBV27 to TRBJ2-1; D gene ambiguous. CDR1 and CDR2 (germline): MNHEY, SMNVEV (reference sequence). This CDR3 spans 17 amino acids. With 6 bases removed from V and 5 bases from J, the gap between germline ends came to 23 bases. The CDR3 protein is CASSGNPRSAADNEQFF. The CDR3 nucleotides are TGTGCCAGCAGCGGAAACCCCAGAAGCGCGGCCGACAATGAGCAGTTCTTC.

The CDR3 nucleotides read TGTGCCAGCAGTTTAGGAGGCAAGAGGACTGAAGCTTTCTTT. Translating it yields CASSLGGKRTEAFF. The rearrangement uses TRBV28 and TRBJ1-1; D gene uncertain. Trimming stripped 2 bases from V and 5 bases from J, with 12 bases between. The CDR3 consists of 14 residues. Germline V gene data show CDR1 as MDHEN and CDR2 as SYDVKM.

The chain recombines TRBV28 with TRBJ2-7; TRBD2 aligns across 10 bases. Trimming at V came to 4 bases and at J to 0 bases, leaving 6 bases not matched to a gene. CDR1 is MDHEN, CDR2 SYDVKM, per germline. CDR3 size: 16 residues. The DNA for the CDR3 is TGTGCCAGCAGTTGGAGGACTAGCGGACTCTCCTACGAGCAGTACTTC. It specifies CASSWRTSGLSYEQYF.

The gene calls are TRBV18 and TRBJ1-2; D possibly corresponds to TRBD1 (5 bases). The V end was cut by 2 bases, the J end by 4 bases, with 17 bases between. The germline CDR1 and CDR2 sequences are KGHSH and LQKENI. The CDR3 consists of 16 residues. CDR3 sequence reads: CASSPDQQGEGYGYTF. The CDR3 DNA is TGTGCCAGCTCACCAGATCAGCAGGGAGAGGGCTATGGCTACACCTTC.

This clone was found once. Mismatch with germline at one junction end may stem from a read error. The chain joins TRBV18 to TRBJ2-7; TRBD2 agrees at 13 bases. The CDR3 runs to 15 residues. Per germline, CDR1 KGHSH and CDR2 LQKENI. CDR3 residues: CASSPSTELAGGLHF. The DNA of the CDR3 is TGTGCCAGCTCACCAAGTACTGAACTAGCGGGAGGGCTGCACTTC.

Of note for this clone: The same CDR3 also results from other DNA sequences found in this sample. The chain couples TRBV18 to TRBJ2-1, with TRBD2 identical over 8 bases. Germline V gene data show CDR1 as KGHSH and CDR2 as LQKENI. The CDR3 has 15 amino acids. With 2 bases clipped from V and 1 base from J, the junction kept 1 base outside the gene matches. As DNA, the CDR3 is TGTGCCAGCTCACCAACGGGAGGGTCCTACAATGAGCAGTTCTTC. Protein sequence: CASSPTGGSYNEQFF.

The chain recombines TRBV29-1 with TRBJ2-3; 7 nucleotides match TRBD1. The CDR3 spans 13 residues. Germline loops: CDR1 SQVTM, CDR2 ANQGSEA. The J segment lost 3 bases and the V segment lost 3 bases, leaving 3 bases of the junction unmatched. DNA of the CDR3: TGCAGCGTTGATGCACAGGGGACAGATACGCAGTATTTT. This codes for CSVDAQGTDTQYF.

V usage is TRBV28 and J usage is TRBJ2-2; D uncertain. The CDR3 covers 16 residues. Looked up from germline, CDR1 is MDHEN and CDR2 is SYDVKM. The germline V and J ends were trimmed by 6 bases and 0 bases, with 14 bases remaining between them. The CDR3 loop is CASSPFRRSNTGELFF. CDR3 DNA sequence: TGTGCCAGCAGCCCCTTCAGACGGTCGAACACCGGGGAGCTGTTTTTT. The full variable domain, completed using reference TRBV28 and TRBJ2-2, is DVKVTQSSRYLVKRTGEKVFLECVQDMDHENMFWYRQDPGLGLRLIYFSYDVKMKEKGDIPEGYSVSREKKERFSLILESASTNQTSMYLCASSPFRRSNTGELFFGEGSRLTVL.

The chain has TRBV7-2 and TRBJ2-1, with D perhaps TRBD2 (6 bases). Germline assignment: CDR1 SGHTA and CDR2 FQGNSA. V was clipped by 5 bases and J by 10 bases, with 18 bases between them. CDR3 length: 14 amino acids. CDR3 sequence reads: CASSRDFQRAEQFF. The CDR3 DNA reads TGTGCCAGCAGCCGGGACTTCCAGAGGGCGGAGCAGTTCTTC.

The chain uses TRBV5-5 and TRBJ2-3, with TRBD2 identical over 11 bases. The CDR3 spans 20 residues. The V gene's germline CDR1 is SGHKS and CDR2 YYEKEE (reference sequence). The trim removed 6 bases at V and 2 bases at J, leaving 20 bases unmatched. CDR3 coding DNA: TGTGCCAGCAACCGAGCGGGACTAGCGGTACCTACGAAAGACACAGATACGCAGTATTTT. Its protein is CASNRAGLAVPTKDTDTQYF.

This chain joins TRBV7-3 and TRBJ2-5; D may match TRBD1 or TRBD2 (5 bases each). Germline V CDR1 and CDR2: SGHTA, FQGTGA. V was cut by 4 bases and J by 7 bases, with 13 bases left in between. CDR3 length equals 13 residues. The CDR3 DNA sequence: TGTGCCAGCAGCTCCGCCCGGGACGGGACCCAGTACTTC. Translated, it gives CASSSARDGTQYF. The variable domain in full, completed from reference TRBV7-3 and TRBJ2-5, reads GAGVSQTPSNKVTEKGKYVELRCDPISGHTALYWYRQSLGQGPEFLIYFQGTGAADDSGLPNDRFFAVRPEGSVSTLKIQRTERGDSAVYLCASSSARDGTQYFGPGTRLLVL.

To note about this clone: Other nucleotide sequences in the sample specify the same CDR3. The chain couples TRBV7-9 to TRBJ2-5; D unresolved. This CDR3 spans 12 amino acids. V was cut by 3 bases and J by 5 bases, with 7 bases left in between. CDR1 is SEHNR and CDR2 is FQNEAQ in the germline V gene (reference sequence). CDR3 nucleotide sequence: TGTGCCAGCAGCTTCTCCCGGGAGACCCAGTACTTC. This gives the protein CASSFSRETQYF.

The chain carries TRBV30 and TRBJ1-4; no clear D gene. Germline V gene data show CDR1 as GTSNPN and CDR2 as SVGIG (reference sequence). Trimming left V 0 bases short and J 0 bases short, with 5 bases between. The length of the CDR3 is 14 residues. The CDR3 region is CAWSVSSTNEKLFF. CDR3 coding DNA: TGTGCCTGGAGTGTATCATCAACTAATGAAAAACTGTTTTTT. The full variable domain, with the rest looked up from reference TRBV30 and TRBJ1-4, is SQTIHQWPATLVQPVGSPLSLECTVEGTSNPNLYWYRQAAGRGLQLLFYSVGIGQISSEVPQNLSASRPQDRQFILSSKKLLLSDSGFYLCAWSVSSTNEKLFFGSGTQLSVL.

The V call is TRBV5-5, the J call TRBJ1-2; the D gene is possibly TRBD1 (6 bases). V lost 1 base to trimming and J lost 4 bases, with 11 bases between them. From germline, CDR1 is SGHKS and CDR2 YYEKEE (reference sequence). The CDR3 runs to 14 residues. The CDR3 sequence is CASSLRGDFYGYTF. CDR3 DNA: TGTGCCAGCAGCTTGAGGGGGGACTTCTATGGCTACACCTTC. The full variable domain, completed using reference TRBV5-5 and TRBJ1-2, is DAGVTQSPTHLIKTRGQQVTLRCSPISGHKSVSWYQQVLGQGPQFIFQYYEKEERGRGNFPDRFSARQFPNYSSELNVNALLLGDSALYLCASSLRGDFYGYTFGSGTRLTVV.

On this clone: This sample also contains other DNA sequences that code for the same CDR3. The rearrangement uses TRBV5-1 and TRBJ1-4; 8 bases are a match to TRBD1. The CDR3 runs 16 residues. J lost 3 bases, V lost 0 bases, and 4 bases had no gene match. CDR1 SGHRS and CDR2 YFSETQ come from the germline V gene. The chain's CDR3 is CASSLGQGLSNEKLFF. In DNA, the CDR3 is TGCGCCAGCAGCTTGGGACAGGGGTTGTCTAATGAAAAACTGTTTTTT.

The chain couples TRBV13 to TRBJ2-7, with TRBD1 matching 10 bases. CDR1 and CDR2 from the germline V gene are PRHDT and FYEKMQ (reference sequence). V dropped 5 bases and J dropped 7; count of bases not matched to a gene: 11. There are 15 residues in the CDR3. This CDR3 reads CASSAGTGDYVEQYF. Here the CDR3 DNA reads TGTGCCAGCAGCGCTGGGACAGGGGACTACGTGGAGCAGTACTTC.

The rearrangement links TRBV9 to TRBJ1-2; no clear D. Germline-derived CDR1 and CDR2 are SGDLS and YYNGEE. V shed 2 bases and J shed 8 bases, with 13 bases lying between them. This CDR3 is built from 13 residues. CDR3 protein: CASSVLIDRGYTF. The CDR3, as DNA: TGTGCCAGCAGCGTTTTAATAGACCGCGGCTACACCTTC.

The sample holds a few counts of this clone. The chain carries TRBV27 and TRBJ2-7; a weak D match, TRBD1 (6 bases). The V gene's germline CDR1 is MNHEY and CDR2 SMNVEV (reference sequence). CDR3 length: 15 amino acids. Trimming stripped 0 bases from V and 7 bases from J, with 16 bases between. The chain's CDR3 is CASSLSAGAPLEQYF. The CDR3 DNA follows: TGTGCCAGCAGTTTATCAGCAGGGGCCCCTCTGGAGCAGTACTTC.

The chain uses TRBV28 and TRBJ1-2, with D possibly matching TRBD1 (6 bases). The CDR3 is 15 residues long. Germline V gives CDR1 MDHEN, CDR2 SYDVKM. V was cut by 6 bases and J by 4 bases, with 18 bases left in between. Written as DNA, the CDR3 is TGTGCCAGCAGCTACTCTGAGGGGGGACCCTATGGCTACACCTTC. It is translated as CASSYSEGGPYGYTF.

The gene calls are TRBV4-2 and TRBJ1-5; D possibly corresponds to TRBD1 (6 bases). Germline CDR1 reads LGHNA; CDR2 reads YNFKEQ. Trimming removed 4 bases at V and 7 bases at J, with 17 bases between. The CDR3 spans 15 residues. The CDR3 bases are TGTGCCAGCAGCCCAAGGGGGGATCTGGGGCAGCCCCAGCATTTT. Amino acids: CASSPRGDLGQPQHF.